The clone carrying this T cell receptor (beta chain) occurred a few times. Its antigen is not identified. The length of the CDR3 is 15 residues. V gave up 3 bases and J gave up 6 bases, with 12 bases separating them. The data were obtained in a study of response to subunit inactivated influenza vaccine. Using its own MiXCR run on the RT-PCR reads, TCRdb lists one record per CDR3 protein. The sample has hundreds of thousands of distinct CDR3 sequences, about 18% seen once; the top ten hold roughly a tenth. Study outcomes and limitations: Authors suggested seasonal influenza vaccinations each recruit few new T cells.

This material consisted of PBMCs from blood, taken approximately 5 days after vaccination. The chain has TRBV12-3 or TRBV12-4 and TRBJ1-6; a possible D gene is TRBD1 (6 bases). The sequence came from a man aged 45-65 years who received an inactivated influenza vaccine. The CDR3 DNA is TGTGCCAGCAGTTTGTGGGGGGCTGGTAATTCACCCCTCCACTTT. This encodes CASSLWGAGNSPLHF.